This TCR beta chain comes out of a study of Graves' ophthalmopathy and Graves' hyperthyroidism (dated by TCRdb to 2017 to 2018). Context from the whole study: Peripheral blood was collected before any treatment was given, at the time of initial diagnosis. To explore V-J signatures that separate ophthalmopathy from hyperthyroidism, a discovery set of 100 patients was enrolled, consisting of fewer than 45 with ophthalmopathy and 57 with stable hyperthyroidism. Following sampling, methimazole starting at 30 mg daily was administered to hyperthyroidism patients, and high-dose intravenous methylprednisolone was administered to ophthalmopathy patients. In over 5 hyperthyroidism patients, the T-cell repertoire of thyroid tissue was compared with the T-cell repertoire of blood. To tell Graves' ophthalmopathy apart from Graves' hyperthyroidism, and to predict which patients would progress to ophthalmopathy, the study relied on TCR beta repertoire signatures. The independent validation cohort included around 19 hyperthyroidism patients plus 17 patients who later progressed from hyperthyroidism to ophthalmopathy. For training and testing, the 100 or so patients in the discovery cohort were randomly divided in a 7:3 ratio. In total, 135 blood samples were TCR-sequenced: 40 to 45 ophthalmopathy, some 75 hyperthyroidism and about 17 hyperthyroidism-to-ophthalmopathy patients. Broader findings and caveats from the paper: In validation, the model predicted ophthalmopathy progression with about 71% sensitivity and 72% to 80% specificity; roughly 11 predicted patients were CT-confirmed with GO in a median of roughly 6.8 months. In cross-validation, the 13-signature model distinguished ophthalmopathy from stable hyperthyroidism with around 90% sensitivity and approximately 81% specificity, while in the test set the corresponding values were around 79% and 71%. Most expanded thyroid clonotypes with a frequency above 0.001 also appeared in blood, which suggests that blood repertoires may reflect the immune response in the thyroid. Sample size was not predetermined statistically, and investigators were not blinded to group allocation.

The ophthalmopathy patients had moderately to severely active disease, with a Clinical Activity Score of 3 or higher, a NOSPECS grade of 4 or higher, and a disease duration of less than 3 months. Patients with other autoimmune diseases, uncontrolled infections, pregnancy or lactation were excluded from the study. Clinical symptoms, serum thyroxine, TRAb, thyroid ultrasound and orbital computed tomography were used for diagnosis. Using Ficoll-Paque density gradient centrifugation, PBMCs were isolated from 9.5 to 10 ml of fresh peripheral blood. Trizol reagent was used to extract the total RNA, and its quality was then checked on an Agilent 2100 Bioanalyzer. For repertoire sequencing, the TCR beta CDR3 regions were amplified from RNA transcripts. A first-round RT-PCR used HTBI primers with the Qiagen OneStep RT-PCR kit, followed by a second-round multiplex PCR, size selection and purification. The libraries underwent paired-end sequencing with 100 bp reads on an Illumina HiSeq2000. Processing in the source paper ran as follows. Reads were processed with SOAPnuke, discarding reads with adapters, uncalled bases, mean Phred below 15, or no exact constant-primer or identifier match. COPE v1.2.5 was used to merge the high-quality paired reads. Clonotypes were defined as unique nucleotide sequences and were aligned to IMGT TRB V, D and J references using MiTCR v1.1. The analysis was limited to V-J combinations with a frequency above 0.0001, which together covered just over 98% of the repertoires. A TCR clonal expansion and chaos score per V-J combination was defined as the ratio of F50 clonal expansion to chaos observed in the TCRdist matrix. Welch's t-statistics and random forest were used to narrow the features down to around twelve V-J combinations, which were then fed into a naive Bayes classifier. The Morisita-Horn index was used to measure how similar the thyroid and blood repertoires were. TCRdb cleaned the public reads at Q25 with fastp, built clones with MiXCR and kept in-frame beta chains. Each CDR3 protein gets just one entry, which takes the most common genes and DNA from the rows behind it. TCRdb, rather than the study authors, made the V and J calls. This sample holds about 180,000 distinct CDR3 sequences; 30% to 45% were observed only once. Approximately 6.3% of the sample belongs to the ten largest clones.

The table lists this clonotype with many counts. No cognate antigen has been identified for it. Base qualities are not at hand, and no much larger clone is one base apart. The sample comprised peripheral blood. The receptor was derived from a woman in her 40s with Graves' ophthalmopathy. Donor details come from another sample of the same person, matched by shared clones.

The DNA sequence follows: TGTGCCTTCGGACAGGGGAGCAATCAGCCCCAGCATTTT. The translation is CAFGQGSNQPQHF. The rearrangement joined TRBV30 to TRBJ1-5, with TRBD1 matching 9 junction bases. For this chain, trimming is 7 bases at the V end and 1 base at the J end, and the number of junction bases without a gene match is 2. The germline V gene (reference sequence) provides CDR1 GTSNPN and CDR2 SVGIG. The CDR3 holds 13 amino acids from the cysteine to the phenylalanine. Of all the DNA, just the CDR3 is kept, 39 bases in frame from base 1. Extended through the reference TRBV30 and TRBJ1-5 proteins, this CDR3 yields the full variable domain: SQTIHQWPATLVQPVGSPLSLECTVEGTSNPNLYWYRQAAGRGLQLLFYSVGIGQISSEVPQNLSASRPQDRQFILSSKKLLLSDSGFYLCAFGQGSNQPQHFGDGTRLSIL.